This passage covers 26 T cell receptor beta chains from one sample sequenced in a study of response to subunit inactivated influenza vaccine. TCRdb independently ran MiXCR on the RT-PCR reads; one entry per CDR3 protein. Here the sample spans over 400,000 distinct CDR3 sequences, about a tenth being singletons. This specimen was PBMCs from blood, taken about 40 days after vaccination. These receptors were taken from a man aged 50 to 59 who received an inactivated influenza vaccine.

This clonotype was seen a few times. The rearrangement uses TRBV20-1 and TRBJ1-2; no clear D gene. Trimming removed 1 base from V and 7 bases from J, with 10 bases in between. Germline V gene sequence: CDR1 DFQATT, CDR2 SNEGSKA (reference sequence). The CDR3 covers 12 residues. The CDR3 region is CSARVDLAGYTF. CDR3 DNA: TGCAGTGCTAGAGTTGACCTCGCTGGCTACACCTTC.

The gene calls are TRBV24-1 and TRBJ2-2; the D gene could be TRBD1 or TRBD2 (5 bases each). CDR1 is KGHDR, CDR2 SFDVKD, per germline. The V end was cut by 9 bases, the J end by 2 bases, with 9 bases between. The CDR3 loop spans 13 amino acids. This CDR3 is CATGTENTGELFF. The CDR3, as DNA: TGTGCCACCGGGACCGAAAACACCGGGGAGCTGTTTTTT.

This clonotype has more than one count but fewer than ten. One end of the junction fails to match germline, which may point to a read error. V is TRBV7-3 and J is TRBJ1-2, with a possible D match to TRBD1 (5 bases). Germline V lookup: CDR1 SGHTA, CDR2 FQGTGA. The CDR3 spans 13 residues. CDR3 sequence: CASSLSSRANPLF. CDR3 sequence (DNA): TGTGCCAGCAGCTTAAGTTCCAGGGCTAATCCCCTCTTC.

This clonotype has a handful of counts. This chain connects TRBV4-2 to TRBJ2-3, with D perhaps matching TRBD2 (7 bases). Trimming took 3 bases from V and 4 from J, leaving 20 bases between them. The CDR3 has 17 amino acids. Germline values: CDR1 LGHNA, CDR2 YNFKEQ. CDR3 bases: TGTGCCAGCAGCCACGAGCAGCTGGCGGGGGCCCCAGATACGCAGTATTTT. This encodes CASSHEQLAGAPDTQYF.

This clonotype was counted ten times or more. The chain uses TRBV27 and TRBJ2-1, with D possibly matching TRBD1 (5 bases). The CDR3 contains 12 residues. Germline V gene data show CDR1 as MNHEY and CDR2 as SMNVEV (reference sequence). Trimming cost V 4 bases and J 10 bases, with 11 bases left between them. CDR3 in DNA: TGTGCCAGCAGTTATCCAGGGAAAGAGCAGTTCTTC. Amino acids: CASSYPGKEQFF.

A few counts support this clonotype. CDR3 DNA: TGTGCCAGCAGCCGAAACAGGGGCAGCAATCAGCCCCAGCATTTT. The encoded protein is CASSRNRGSNQPQHF. The chain is built from TRBV27 and TRBJ1-5, with 7 bases lining up with TRBD1. J was trimmed by 1 base and V by 6 bases; bases with no gene match: 6. Germline values: CDR1 MNHEY, CDR2 SMNVEV (reference sequence). The CDR3 sequence is 15 residues long.

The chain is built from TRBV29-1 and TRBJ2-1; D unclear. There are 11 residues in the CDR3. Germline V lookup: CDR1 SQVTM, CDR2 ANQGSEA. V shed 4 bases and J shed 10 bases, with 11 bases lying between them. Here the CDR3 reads CSVVASREQFF. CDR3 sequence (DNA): TGCAGCGTTGTCGCCAGTAGGGAGCAGTTCTTC.

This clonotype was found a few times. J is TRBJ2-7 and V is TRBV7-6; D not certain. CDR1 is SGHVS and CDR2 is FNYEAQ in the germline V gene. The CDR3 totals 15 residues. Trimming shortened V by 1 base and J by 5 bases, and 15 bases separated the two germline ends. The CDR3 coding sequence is TGTGCCAGCAGCTTAGGGGAATTGTACGACCACGAGCAGTACTTC. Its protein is CASSLGELYDHEQYF.

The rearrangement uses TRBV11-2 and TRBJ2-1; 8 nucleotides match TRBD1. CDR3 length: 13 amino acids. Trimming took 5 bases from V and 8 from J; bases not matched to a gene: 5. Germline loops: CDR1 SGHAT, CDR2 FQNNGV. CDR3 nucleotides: TGTGCCAGCAGCATGCCAGGGGGCGATGAGCAGTTCTTC. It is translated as CASSMPGGDEQFF.

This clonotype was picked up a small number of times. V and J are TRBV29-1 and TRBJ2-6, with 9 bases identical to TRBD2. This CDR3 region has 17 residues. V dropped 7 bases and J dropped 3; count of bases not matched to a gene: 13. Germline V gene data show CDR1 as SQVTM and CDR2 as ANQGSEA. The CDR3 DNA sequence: TGCAGCGCTGGACTAGCGCTGAGAGGTGGTGGGGCCAACGTCCTGACTTTC. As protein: CSAGLALRGGGANVLTF.

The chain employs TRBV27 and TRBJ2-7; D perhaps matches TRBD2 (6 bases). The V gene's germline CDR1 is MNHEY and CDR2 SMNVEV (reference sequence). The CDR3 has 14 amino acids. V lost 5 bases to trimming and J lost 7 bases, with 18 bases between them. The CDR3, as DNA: TGTGCCAGCAGTCGCGGGACGGGACCGGGGGAGCAGTACTTC. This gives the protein CASSRGTGPGEQYF.

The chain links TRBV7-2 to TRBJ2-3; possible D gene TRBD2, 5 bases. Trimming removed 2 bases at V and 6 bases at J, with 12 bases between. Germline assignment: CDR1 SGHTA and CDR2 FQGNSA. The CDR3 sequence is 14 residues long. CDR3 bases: TGTGCCAGCAGCTTACTATCCCGAGGGGATACGCAGTATTTT. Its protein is CASSLLSRGDTQYF.

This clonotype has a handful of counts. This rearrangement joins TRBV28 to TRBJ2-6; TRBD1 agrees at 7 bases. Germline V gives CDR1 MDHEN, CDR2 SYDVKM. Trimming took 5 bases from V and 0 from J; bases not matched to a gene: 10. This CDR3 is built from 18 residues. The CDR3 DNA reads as TGTGCCAGCAGTAAATCGACAGGGCCGTTCTCTGGGGCCAACGTCCTGACTTTC. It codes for CASSKSTGPFSGANVLTF.

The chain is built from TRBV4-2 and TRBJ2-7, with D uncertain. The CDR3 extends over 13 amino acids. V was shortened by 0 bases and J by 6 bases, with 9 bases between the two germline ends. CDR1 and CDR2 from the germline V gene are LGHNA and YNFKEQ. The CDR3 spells CASSQDRPSEQYF. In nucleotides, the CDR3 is TGTGCCAGCAGCCAAGACCGCCCCTCCGAGCAGTACTTC.

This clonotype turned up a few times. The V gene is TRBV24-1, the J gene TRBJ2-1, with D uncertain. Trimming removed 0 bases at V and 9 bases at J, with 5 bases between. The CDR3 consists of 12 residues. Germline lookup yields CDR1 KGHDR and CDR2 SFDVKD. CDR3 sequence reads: CATSDLRSEQFF. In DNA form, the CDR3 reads TGTGCCACCAGTGATTTGAGGAGTGAGCAGTTCTTC.

CDR3 nucleotide sequence: TGTGCCAGCAGTCCAGGGACAGGGGAGGAAAAACTGTTTTTT. Its protein is CASSPGTGEEKLFF. The chain has TRBV12-3 or TRBV12-4 and TRBJ1-4; TRBD1 matches 10 bases. This CDR3 region has 14 residues. V gave up 5 bases and J gave up 8 bases; unmatched junction bases: 5.

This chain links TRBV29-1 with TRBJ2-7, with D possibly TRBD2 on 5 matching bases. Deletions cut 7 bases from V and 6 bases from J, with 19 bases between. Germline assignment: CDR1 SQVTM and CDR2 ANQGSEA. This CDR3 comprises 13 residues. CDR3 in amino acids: CSARKRLVGEQYF. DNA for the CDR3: TGCAGCGCCAGAAAGCGGCTGGTCGGCGAGCAGTACTTC.

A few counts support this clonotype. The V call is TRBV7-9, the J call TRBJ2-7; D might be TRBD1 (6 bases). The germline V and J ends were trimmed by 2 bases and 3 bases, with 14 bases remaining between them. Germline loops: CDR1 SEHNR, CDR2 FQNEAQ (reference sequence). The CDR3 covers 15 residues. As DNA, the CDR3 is TGTGCCAGCAGCTTACCTGGGACACCTAGCTACGAGCAGTACTTC. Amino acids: CASSLPGTPSYEQYF. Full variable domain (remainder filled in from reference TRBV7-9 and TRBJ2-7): DTGVSQNPRHKITKRGQNVTFRCDPISEHNRLYWYRQTLGQGPEFLTYFQNEAQLEKSRLLSDRFSAERPKGSFSTLEIQRTEQGDSAMYLCASSLPGTPSYEQYFGPGTRLTVT.

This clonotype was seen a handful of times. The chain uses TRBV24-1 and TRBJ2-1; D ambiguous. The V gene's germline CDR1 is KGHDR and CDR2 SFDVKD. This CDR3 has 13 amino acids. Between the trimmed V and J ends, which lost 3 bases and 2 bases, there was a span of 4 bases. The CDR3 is CATSDLAYNEQFF. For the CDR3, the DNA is TGTGCCACCAGTGATCTAGCCTACAATGAGCAGTTCTTC.

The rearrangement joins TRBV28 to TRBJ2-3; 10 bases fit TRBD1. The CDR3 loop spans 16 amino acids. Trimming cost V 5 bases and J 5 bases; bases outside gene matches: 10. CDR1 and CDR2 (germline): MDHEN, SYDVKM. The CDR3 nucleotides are TGTGCCAGCAGTACGACTTGGACAGGGGGGGGAGATACGCAGTATTTT. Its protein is CASSTTWTGGGDTQYF.

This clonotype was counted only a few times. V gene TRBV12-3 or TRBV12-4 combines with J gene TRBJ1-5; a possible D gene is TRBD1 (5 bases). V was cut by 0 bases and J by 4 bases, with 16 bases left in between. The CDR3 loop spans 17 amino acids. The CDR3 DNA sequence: TGTGCCAGCAGTTTAGCGCGTGGAAGGGGCCAAAATCAGCCCCAGCATTTT. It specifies CASSLARGRGQNQPQHF.

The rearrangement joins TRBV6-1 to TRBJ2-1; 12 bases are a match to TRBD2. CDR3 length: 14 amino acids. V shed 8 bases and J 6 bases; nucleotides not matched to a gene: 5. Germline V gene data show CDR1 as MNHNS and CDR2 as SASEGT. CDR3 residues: CASRGTSGLNEQFF. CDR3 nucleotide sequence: TGTGCCAGCCGAGGGACTAGCGGGCTCAATGAGCAGTTCTTC.

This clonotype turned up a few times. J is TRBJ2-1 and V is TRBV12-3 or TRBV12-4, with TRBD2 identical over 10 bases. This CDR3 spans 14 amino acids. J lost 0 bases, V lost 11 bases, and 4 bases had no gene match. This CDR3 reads CAGSSGGSYNEQFF. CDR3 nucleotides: TGTGCCGGTTCTAGCGGGGGCTCCTACAATGAGCAGTTCTTC.

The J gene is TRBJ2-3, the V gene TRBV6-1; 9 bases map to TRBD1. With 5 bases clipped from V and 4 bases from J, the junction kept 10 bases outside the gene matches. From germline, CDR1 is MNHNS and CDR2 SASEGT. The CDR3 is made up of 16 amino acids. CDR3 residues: CASSKDRGDPSDTQYF. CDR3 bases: TGTGCCAGCAGTAAGGACAGGGGAGATCCTTCAGATACGCAGTATTTT.

The CDR3 reads CASSTRRDRPYEQYF. In DNA form, the CDR3 reads TGTGCCAGCAGCACCCGCCGGGACAGACCCTACGAGCAGTACTTC. V and J are TRBV7-8 and TRBJ2-7; 7 positions agree with TRBD1. Germline V CDR1 and CDR2: SGHVS, FQNEAQ. V dropped 5 bases and J dropped 2; count of bases not matched to a gene: 9. The length of the CDR3 is 15 residues.

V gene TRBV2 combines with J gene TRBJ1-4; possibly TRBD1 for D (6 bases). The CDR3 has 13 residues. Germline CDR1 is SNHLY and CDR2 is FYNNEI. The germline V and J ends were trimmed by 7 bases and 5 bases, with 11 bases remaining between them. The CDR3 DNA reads TGTGCCAGCATAGGGGGGCGAAATGAAAAACTGTTTTTT. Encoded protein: CASIGGRNEKLFF.